This TCR beta chain is from a study of cytotoxic CD8 clonotypes in ibrutinib-treated CLL. Study-wide background: Responses: roughly 25 partial, 2 complete; after median around 64 months, about 15 stayed remitted, roughly 12 progressed. Study findings and constraints: Higher clonality was seen at ibrutinib response and a return toward baseline at progression. Clonality measured at baseline exceeded age-matched healthy donors, tracking circulating CD8+ T-cell counts.

Worth noting for this clone: Its target is not known.

Only in-frame clones appear in the TCRdb table, and some are missing; sequencing was by immunoSEQ multiplex PCR. The sample consists of 75,000 to 80,000 clones, around 78% of them appearing once. The CDR3 has 14 amino acids. With 6 bases removed from V and 1 base from J, the gap between germline ends came to 10 bases. Germline-derived CDR1 and CDR2 are MNHEY and SVGAGI. The J gene is TRBJ1-5, the V gene TRBV6-5; unclear D gene. Here the sequenced sample was PBMCs, taken after 24 months of ibrutinib treatment. The TCR comes from a human donor with chronic lymphocytic leukemia. The CDR3 bases are TGTGCCAGCAGCCGGACCTTGAGCAATCAGCCCCAGCATTTT. It codes for CASSRTLSNQPQHF.